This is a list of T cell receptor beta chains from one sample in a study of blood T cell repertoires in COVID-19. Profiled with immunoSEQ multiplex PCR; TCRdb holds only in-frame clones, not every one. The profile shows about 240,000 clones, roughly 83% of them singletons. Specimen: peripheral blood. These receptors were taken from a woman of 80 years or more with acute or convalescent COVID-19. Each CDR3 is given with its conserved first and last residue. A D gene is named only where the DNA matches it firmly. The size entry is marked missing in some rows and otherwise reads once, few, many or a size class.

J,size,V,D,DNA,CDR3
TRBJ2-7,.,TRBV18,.,TGTGCCAGCTCACCAAGCGGGGCAGGGGCCGAGCAGTACTTC,CASSPSGAGAEQYF
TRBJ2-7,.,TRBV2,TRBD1,TGTGCCAGCAGCGGACAGGGGGGGGCCTACGAGCAGTACTTC,CASSGQGGAYEQYF
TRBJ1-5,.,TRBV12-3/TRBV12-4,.,TGTGCCAGCAAGGGGAACGGCAATCAGCCCCAGCATTTT,CASKGNGNQPQHF
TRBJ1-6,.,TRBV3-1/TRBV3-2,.,TGTGCCAGCAGCCGACAGGAAACCGATAATTCACCCCTCCACTTT,CASSRQETDNSPLHF
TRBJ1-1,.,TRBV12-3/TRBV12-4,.,TGTGCCAGCAGCCTTGACAGAGACCTTGAAGCTTTCTTT,CASSLDRDLEAFF
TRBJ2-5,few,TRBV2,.,TGTGCCAGCAGTGATCGAGGGAGAGGCCAAGAGACCCAGTACTTC,CASSDRGRGQETQYF
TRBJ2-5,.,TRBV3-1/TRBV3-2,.,TGTGCCAGCAGCCAAGATGGCGAGACCCAGTACTTC,CASSQDGETQYF
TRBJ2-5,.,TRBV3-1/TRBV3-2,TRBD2,TGTGCCAGCAGCCAAGATAGGACTAGTTCAGAGACCCAGTACTTC,CASSQDRTSSETQYF
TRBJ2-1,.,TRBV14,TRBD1,TGTGCCAGCAGCCAAGATTTAACTCCTCTGGGACAGACACGGGATGAGCAGTTCTTC,CASSQDLTPLGQTRDEQFF
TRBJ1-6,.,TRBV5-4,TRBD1,TGTGCCAGCAGCGTAACAGGGGGCCTCGGGTATTCACCCCTCCACTTT,CASSVTGGLGYSPLHF
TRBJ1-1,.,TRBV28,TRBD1,TGTGCCAGCAGTTATCGAAGCAGGGGGGTGAACACTGAAGCTTTCTTT,CASSYRSRGVNTEAFF
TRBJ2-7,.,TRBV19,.,TGTGCCAGTAGTATAGAGGCAGGGCCCTACGAGCAGTACTTC,CASSIEAGPYEQYF
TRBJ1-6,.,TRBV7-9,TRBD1,TGTGCCAGCAGCCCCGGACAGGAGAGTTCACCCCTCCACTTT,CASSPGQESSPLHF
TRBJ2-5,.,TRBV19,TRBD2,TGTGCCAGTAGGAAAACTAGCGGGGCTACCCCACAAGAGACCCAGTACTTC,CASRKTSGATPQETQYF
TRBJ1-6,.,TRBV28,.,TGTGCCAGCATTGTTAGCTCCTATAATTCACCCCTCCACTTT,CASIVSSYNSPLHF
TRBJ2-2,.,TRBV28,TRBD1,TGTGCCAGCAGTTTTGCCTCCGGGACAGGCACCGGGGAGCTGTTTTTT,CASSFASGTGTGELFF
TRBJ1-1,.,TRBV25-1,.,TGTGCCAGCAGCGACGCGGGAGAAGCTTTCTTT,CASSDAGEAFF
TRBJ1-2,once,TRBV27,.,TGTGCCAGCAGTTCAGGGGTGGGGGCCCCCGGCTACACCTTC,CASSSGVGAPGYTF
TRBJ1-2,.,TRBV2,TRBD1,TGTGCCAGCACCGACAGGGGCTATGGCTACACCTTC,CASTDRGYGYTF
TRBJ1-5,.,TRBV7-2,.,TGTGCCAGCAGCCAGGGCCGGTATAGCAATCAGCCCCAGCATTTT,CASSQGRYSNQPQHF
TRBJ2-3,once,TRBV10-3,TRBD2,TGTGCCATCAGGCGGACTAGCGGGGGCGGGGATACGCAGTATTTT,CAIRRTSGGGDTQYF
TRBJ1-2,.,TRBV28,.,TGTGCCAGCAGACAACCCTTGAGGGGCTACACCTTC,CASRQPLRGYTF
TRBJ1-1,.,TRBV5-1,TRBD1,TGCGCCAGCAGCCTCCGACAGGGAACGAACACTGAAGCTTTCTTT,CASSLRQGTNTEAFF
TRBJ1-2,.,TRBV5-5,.,TGTGCCAGCAGCTTGGCCGGGGGTTATGAGTATGGCTACACCTTC,CASSLAGGYEYGYTF